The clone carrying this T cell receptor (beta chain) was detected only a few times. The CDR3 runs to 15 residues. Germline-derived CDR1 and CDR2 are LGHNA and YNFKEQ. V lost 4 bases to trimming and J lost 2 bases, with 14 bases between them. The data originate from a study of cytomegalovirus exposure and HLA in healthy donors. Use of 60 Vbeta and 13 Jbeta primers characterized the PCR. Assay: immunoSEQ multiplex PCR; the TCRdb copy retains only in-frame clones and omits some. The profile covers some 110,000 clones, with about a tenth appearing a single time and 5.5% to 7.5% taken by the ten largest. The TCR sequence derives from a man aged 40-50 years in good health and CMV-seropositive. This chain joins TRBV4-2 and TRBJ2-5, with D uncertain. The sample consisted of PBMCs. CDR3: CASSPSALEQETQYF. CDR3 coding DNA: TGTGCCAGCAGCCCGTCGGCCCTAGAACAAGAGACCCAGTACTTC.